One sample yielded the 8 T cell receptor beta chains listed below, sequenced in a study of CD8 T cells in Susac syndrome. About 0.5 to 1 ug RNA was reverse transcribed with random hexamers. TCRdb re-called the immunoSEQ multiplex PCR reads with MiXCR, one entry per CDR3 protein. This sample has a few hundred thousand distinct CDR3 sequences, with about 95% found just once. Input material: CD4+ T cells from PBMCs. Receptors were obtained from a human donor with multiple sclerosis.

The table lists this clonotype with a few counts. The chain employs TRBV4-1 and TRBJ1-5; D uncertain. Germline loops: CDR1 MGHRA, CDR2 YSYEKL. V shed 1 base and J shed 3 bases, with 4 bases lying between them. The CDR3 sequence is 13 residues long. CDR3 loop: CASSQGVNQPQHF. CDR3 bases: TGCGCCAGCAGCCAAGGGGTCAATCAGCCCCAGCATTTT.

This chain joins TRBV14 and TRBJ1-1, with 7 bases aligning to TRBD1. CDR3 size: 15 residues. Per germline, CDR1 SGHDN and CDR2 FVKESK. The ends lost 4 bases at V and 1 base at J; junction bases unmatched: 6. DNA for the CDR3: TGTGCCAGCAGCCTTAACAGGGGTGGGAACACTGAAGCTTTCTTT. Translation gives CASSLNRGGNTEAFF.

V gene TRBV27 combines with J gene TRBJ2-7; 7 positions match TRBD1. The germline V gene encodes CDR1 MNHEY and CDR2 SMNVEV (reference sequence). J lost 6 bases, V lost 4 bases, and 9 bases had no gene match. The CDR3 is made up of 14 amino acids. Written as DNA, the CDR3 is TGTGCCAGCAGTTCGACAGGGTTTCGGAGCGAGCAGTACTTC. Protein: CASSSTGFRSEQYF.

This clonotype is a singleton in its sample. The chain has TRBV27 and TRBJ1-2; the D is unclear. The ends were cut back, 6 bases at V and 6 bases at J, with 14 bases in the middle. This CDR3 is 13 amino acids long. CDR1 and CDR2 (germline): MNHEY, SMNVEV (reference sequence). CDR3 nucleotides: TGTGCCAGCAGAAGAATTTCGTGGGATGGCTACACCTTC. Amino acid sequence: CASRRISWDGYTF.

This chain joins TRBV3-1 and TRBJ2-1; 9 nucleotides agree with TRBD2. This CDR3 region has 16 residues. J lost 3 bases, V lost 5 bases, and 8 bases had no gene match. Germline V CDR1 and CDR2: LGHDT, YNNKEL (reference sequence). The CDR3 DNA reads TGTGCCAGCAGCTCGGCGGGGGGGGCAGGCTACAATGAGCAGTTCTTC. Translated: CASSSAGGAGYNEQFF.

V usage is TRBV20-1 and J usage is TRBJ2-1; D possibly uses TRBD1 or TRBD2 (6 bases each). Germline CDR1 DFQATT, CDR2 SNEGSKA (reference sequence). The CDR3 runs 18 residues. The V gene lost 0 bases and the J gene lost 4 bases, with 22 bases spanning the gap. CDR3: CSARDFSGARPTYNEQFF. The CDR3 nucleotides read TGCAGTGCTAGAGATTTTTCGGGGGCCCGACCGACTTACAATGAGCAGTTCTTC.

The chain links TRBV12-3 or TRBV12-4 to TRBJ2-4; 9 bases line up with TRBD1. V was pared by 5 bases and J by 6 bases, with 5 bases of the junction left unmatched. The CDR3 contains 14 residues. CDR3: CASSPTGGGNIQYF. CDR3 sequence (DNA): TGTGCCAGCAGTCCCACAGGGGGCGGAAACATTCAGTACTTC.

This sequence joins TRBV27 and TRBJ1-5, with a tentative D call TRBD1 (5 bases). Trimming took 0 bases from V and 6 from J, leaving 9 bases between them. Per germline, CDR1 MNHEY and CDR2 SMNVEV (reference sequence). CDR3 length: 14 amino acids. The CDR3 loop is CASSLSGGTQPQHF. CDR3 DNA sequence: TGTGCCAGCAGTTTATCTGGGGGGACTCAGCCCCAGCATTTT.